The T cell receptor beta chain under discussion was sequenced for a study of blood T cell repertoires in COVID-19. Measured with immunoSEQ multiplex PCR; TCRdb has only the in-frame clones, and not every one. The data show 200,000 or so clones, approximately 85% seen once. J lost 10 bases, V lost 1 base, and 9 bases had no gene match. Germline V CDR1 and CDR2: SGHTA, FQGNSA. The CDR3 is 16 amino acids. Sequenced sample: peripheral blood. This chain joins TRBV7-2 and TRBJ1-6, with 8 bases matching TRBD1. The receptor was derived from a human donor with active or convalescent COVID-19. The donor label of this sample is uncertain. The CDR3 loop reads CASSLVQGVVKSPLHF. The CDR3 DNA is TGTGCCAGCAGCTTAGTACAGGGGGTAGTAAAATCACCCCTCCACTTT. Full variable domain (outside the CDR3, taken from reference TRBV7-2 and TRBJ1-6): GAGVSQSPSNKVTEKGKDVELRCDPISGHTALYWYRQSLGQGLEFLIYFQGNSAPDKSGLPSDRFSAERTGGSVSTLTIQRTQQEDSAVYLCASSLVQGVVKSPLHFGNGTRLTVT.